The 31 T cell receptor beta chains listed next were all sequenced from one sample in a study of radiation and T cells in renal cell carcinoma (TCRdb year 2020). Receptor amplification or capture employed the immunoSEQ multiplex PCR assay. TCRdb stores this immuneACCESS table with in-frame sequences only. Part of the clones is absent; in the studies checked, under half of the shortfall reflects unresolved V genes, and no reason is known for the rest. In this sample the table shows about 150,000 clones, about 88% of which occur a single time. The leading ten clones occupy around 4.1% of the sample. The sample's time point label is to be understood as: baseline pretreatment blood. The treatment or condition label on this specimen signifies: 15 Gy SBRT to primary tumor, nephrectomy 4 weeks later. The sample was blood, taken from a patient whose treatment included radiotherapy and nephrectomy. The receptor source for this set is a woman aged 70-85 years with renal cell carcinoma.

The chain joins TRBV5-1 to TRBJ1-1; no clear D gene. CDR1 is SGHRS and CDR2 is YFSETQ in the germline V gene. V dropped 5 bases and J dropped 7 bases, with 9 bases sitting between them. The CDR3 is 11 residues long. CDR3 amino acids: CASRSLDEAFF. In DNA, the CDR3 is TGCGCCAGCAGGTCTCTTGATGAAGCTTTCTTT.

The rearrangement joins TRBV19 to TRBJ1-2; 9 nucleotides line up with TRBD1. The CDR3 length is 13 residues. Germline assignment: CDR1 LNHDA and CDR2 SQIVND (reference sequence). After removal of 5 bases from V and 4 bases from J, the junction contained 2 bases not matched to a gene. The CDR3 sequence: CASSPTGGYGYTF. CDR3 nucleotide sequence: TGTGCCAGTAGTCCGACAGGGGGCTATGGCTACACCTTC. The entire variable domain, with the rest obtained from reference TRBV19 and TRBJ1-2, is as follows: DGGITQSPKYLFRKEGQNVTLSCEQNLNHDAMYWYRQDPGQGLRLIYYSQIVNDFQKGDIAEGYSVSREKKESFPLTVTSAQKNPTAFYLCASSPTGGYGYTFGSGTRLTVV.

The rearrangement uses TRBV19 and TRBJ1-2; 9 positions agree with TRBD1. Germline assignment: CDR1 LNHDA and CDR2 SQIVND (reference sequence). The CDR3 is 15 amino acids. The V segment lost 2 bases and the J segment 4 bases; nucleotides outside the gene matches: 5. This CDR3 is CASSIFTGGVYGYTF. The CDR3 nucleotides read TGTGCCAGTAGTATATTTACAGGGGGCGTCTATGGCTACACCTTC.

The rearrangement joins TRBV10-3 to TRBJ2-3; 11 nucleotides align to TRBD2. The CDR3 runs 17 residues. Per germline, CDR1 ENHRY and CDR2 SYGVKD. V lost 6 bases to trimming and J lost 2 bases; unmatched junction nucleotides: 10. CDR3 in amino acids: CAISRTTSGGSTDTQYF. The CDR3, as DNA: TGTGCCATCAGCCGGACCACTAGCGGGGGCTCCACAGATACGCAGTATTTT.

This clone appeared a few times. The chain employs TRBV6-5 and TRBJ1-5, with 7 bases that match TRBD1. The CDR3 extends over 12 amino acids. The V and J ends lost 5 bases and 10 bases, in that order; junction bases with no gene match: 5. CDR1 is MNHEY and CDR2 is SVGAGI in the germline V gene. The CDR3 nucleotides are TGTGCCAGCAGTGACCCAGGGGGACCCCAGCATTTT. It codes for CASSDPGGPQHF.

The chain carries TRBV19 and TRBJ1-2; no clear D. The CDR3 extends over 15 amino acids. Trimming removed 0 bases at V and 4 bases at J, with 12 bases between. The germline CDR1 and CDR2 sequences are LNHDA and SQIVND (reference sequence). CDR3: CASSIDDLMPYGYTF. Here the CDR3 DNA reads TGTGCCAGTAGTATAGATGACCTCATGCCCTATGGCTACACCTTC.

The rearrangement uses TRBV5-1 and TRBJ2-7; TRBD1 matches at 9 bases. Germline assignment: CDR1 SGHRS and CDR2 YFSETQ. This CDR3 has 15 amino acids. The V gene end was trimmed by 4 bases and the J gene end by 5 bases; junction bases not matched to a gene: 10. The chain's CDR3 is CASSLPGQGINEQYF. CDR3 nucleotides: TGCGCCAGCAGCCTCCCAGGACAGGGGATCAACGAGCAGTACTTC. Combining the CDR3 with reference TRBV5-1 and TRBJ2-7 gives the whole variable domain KAGVTQTPRYLIKTRGQQVTLSCSPISGHRSVSWYQQTPGQGLQFLFEYFSETQRNKGNFPGRFSGRQFSNSRSEMNVSTLELGDSALYLCASSLPGQGINEQYFGPGTRLTVT.

CDR3 protein: CASSPSGVSASPLHF. Written as DNA, the CDR3 is TGCGCCAGCAGCCCCTCCGGGGTGAGTGCTTCACCCCTCCACTTT. The J gene is TRBJ1-6, the V gene TRBV5-1, with no clear D. The V and J ends lost 4 bases and 9 bases respectively, with 17 bases between them. The CDR3 runs to 15 residues. In germline, CDR1 is SGHRS, CDR2 YFSETQ. The variable domain in full, with the rest retrieved from reference TRBV5-1 and TRBJ1-6, is KAGVTQTPRYLIKTRGQQVTLSCSPISGHRSVSWYQQTPGQGLQFLFEYFSETQRNKGNFPGRFSGRQFSNSRSEMNVSTLELGDSALYLCASSPSGVSASPLHFGNGTRLTVT.

The chain uses TRBV18 and TRBJ1-2; 8 bases are shared with TRBD1. The germline V gene has CDR1 KGHSH and CDR2 LQKENI. With V trimmed by 5 bases and J by 4 bases, 12 bases remained unmatched. The CDR3 is made up of 16 amino acids. CDR3 in DNA: TGTGCCAGCTCATCCATCGGACAGGGTGGCGCCTATGGCTACACCTTC. Amino acid sequence: CASSSIGQGGAYGYTF.

The gene calls are TRBV5-1 and TRBJ2-5; D might be TRBD2 (5 bases). Trimming left V 4 bases short and J 1 base short, with 20 bases between. Germline assignment: CDR1 SGHRS and CDR2 YFSETQ. CDR3 length equals 17 residues. The CDR3 reads CASSGGRDYPLQETQYF. CDR3 nucleotide sequence: TGCGCCAGCAGCGGTGGTCGAGACTACCCCCTCCAAGAGACCCAGTACTTC.

This clone was seen just once. This rearrangement joins TRBV11-2 to TRBJ2-1, with 9 nucleotides matching TRBD1. Germline CDR1 and CDR2: SGHAT and FQNNGV. V lost 0 bases, J lost 9 bases, and 9 bases stayed unmatched. The CDR3 is 16 residues long. CDR3 nucleotide sequence: TGTGCCAGCAGCTTAGAAGGGACAGGGCGGGGAGGTGAGCAGTTCTTC. This translates into CASSLEGTGRGGEQFF.

Written as DNA, the CDR3 is TGTGCCAGCAGCTTAGGACCAGATAGAAACTATGGCTACACCTTC. Its translation is CASSLGPDRNYGYTF. The gene calls are TRBV11-3 and TRBJ1-2; D ambiguous. This CDR3 region has 15 residues. V was trimmed by 1 base and J by 2 bases, leaving 11 bases between them. Germline CDR1 and CDR2: SGHNT and YENEEA.

The V and J genes are TRBV6-1 and TRBJ2-1, with 11 nucleotides matching TRBD2. The CDR3 loop spans 14 amino acids. V shed 8 bases and J 12 bases; nucleotides not matched to a gene: 12. From germline, CDR1 is MNHNS and CDR2 SASEGT. CDR3 sequence (DNA): TGTGCCAGCGGACTAGCGGGCCCGGCGGGTGGGCAGTTCTTC. It codes for CASGLAGPAGGQFF.

This rearrangement joins TRBV5-4 to TRBJ2-1, with TRBD2 matching over 16 bases. Germline assignment: CDR1 SGHNT and CDR2 YYREEE (reference sequence). The V and J ends lost 4 bases and 7 bases, in that order; junction bases with no gene match: 2. CDR3 length: 15 amino acids. CDR3 DNA sequence: TGTGCCAGCAGCGCGGGACTAGCGGGGGGGAATGAGCAGTTCTTC. As protein: CASSAGLAGGNEQFF.

This clone has a single count. This chain connects TRBV10-2 to TRBJ1-1, with TRBD1 matching over 8 bases. Germline trimming cut 6 bases from V and 4 bases from J; bases unmatched to any gene: 13. This CDR3 has 16 amino acids. The V gene's germline CDR1 is WSHSY and CDR2 SAAADI. The chain's CDR3 is CASRNRGGMISTEAFF. Written as DNA, the CDR3 is TGCGCCAGCAGAAACAGGGGGGGAATGATTAGCACTGAAGCTTTCTTT.

V usage is TRBV28 and J usage is TRBJ2-1; no firm D call. This CDR3 spans 15 amino acids. Between the trimmed V and J ends, which lost 6 bases and 4 bases, there was a span of 16 bases. CDR1 and CDR2 from the germline V gene are MDHEN and SYDVKM. CDR3 sequence (DNA): TGTGCCAGCAGCCGACGTACCGAACAATACAATGAGCAGTTCTTC. This translates into CASSRRTEQYNEQFF.

There are a few counts of this clone. The chain links TRBV10-3 to TRBJ1-5; D is uncertain. The CDR3 consists of 13 residues. Trimming removed 2 bases from V and 5 bases from J, with 7 bases in between. The germline CDR1 and CDR2 sequences are ENHRY and SYGVKD. CDR3: CAISEGKDQPQHF. The CDR3, as DNA: TGTGCCATCAGTGAGGGTAAGGATCAGCCCCAGCATTTT.

The rearrangement joins TRBV5-1 to TRBJ1-2; 9 bases agree with TRBD1. Looked up from germline, CDR1 is SGHRS and CDR2 is YFSETQ. The CDR3 consists of 14 residues. V was pared by 0 bases and J by 3 bases, with 0 bases of the junction left unmatched. This chain's CDR3 is CASSLGTGDYGYTF. The CDR3 DNA follows: TGCGCCAGCAGCTTGGGGACAGGGGACTATGGCTACACCTTC.

This chain connects TRBV2 to TRBJ1-2, with 8 bases lining up with TRBD1. The germline V gene encodes CDR1 SNHLY and CDR2 FYNNEI. Trimming took 7 bases from V and 4 from J; bases not matched to a gene: 8. The CDR3 has 14 residues. The CDR3 loop reads CASNTGGDSYGYTF. The CDR3 DNA reads TGTGCCAGCAATACAGGGGGAGACTCCTATGGCTACACCTTC.

The genes are TRBV6-5 and TRBJ1-2; 8 nucleotides agree with TRBD1. The CDR3 is made up of 14 amino acids. Germline V CDR1 and CDR2: MNHEY, SVGAGI. V shed 6 bases and J 6 bases; nucleotides not matched to a gene: 9. CDR3 DNA sequence: TGTGCCAGCAGGTCAGGGGGCCCCCTGGATGGCTACACCTTC. It specifies CASRSGGPLDGYTF.

The CDR3 is CAWKPSGSYEQYF. CDR3 nucleotides: TGTGCCTGGAAACCCTCCGGCTCCTACGAGCAGTACTTC. V usage is TRBV30 and J usage is TRBJ2-7; no definite D call. Trimming took 4 bases from V and 0 from J, leaving 10 bases between them. CDR3 length equals 13 residues. From germline, CDR1 is GTSNPN and CDR2 SVGIG (reference sequence).

The chain employs TRBV6-1 and TRBJ2-7, with 8 bases that match TRBD2. The CDR3 extends over 13 amino acids. Germline-derived CDR1 and CDR2 are MNHNS and SASEGT. V dropped 4 bases and J dropped 5; count of bases not matched to a gene: 4. CDR3 in DNA: TGTGCCAGCAGTGTACGCGGGGGGAACGAGCAGTACTTC. Residues: CASSVRGGNEQYF.

The rearrangement uses TRBV5-1 and TRBJ2-7; D could derive from TRBD1 or TRBD2 (6 bases each). Germline values: CDR1 SGHRS, CDR2 YFSETQ. V was shortened by 5 bases and J by 0 bases, with 21 bases between the two germline ends. The CDR3 spans 17 residues. The CDR3 sequence is CASRSGFGGARSYEQYF. CDR3 DNA sequence: TGCGCCAGCAGGAGTGGTTTCGGGGGCGCACGCTCCTACGAGCAGTACTTC.

This clone came up once. The chain links TRBV7-9 to TRBJ2-2; tentatively, D is TRBD1 or TRBD2 (6 bases each). The CDR3 runs to 15 residues. CDR1 and CDR2 from the germline V gene are SEHNR and FQNEAQ (reference sequence). V lost 7 bases and J 2 bases, leaving 14 bases between the germline ends. The CDR3 region is CASTFRGLNTGELFF. CDR3 in DNA: TGTGCCAGCACCTTCCGGGGGCTTAACACCGGGGAGCTGTTTTTT.

This clone has more than one count but fewer than ten. V and J are TRBV19 and TRBJ1-1; 9 nucleotides match TRBD1. The CDR3 is made up of 13 amino acids. The V segment lost 4 bases and the J segment 10 bases; nucleotides outside the gene matches: 7. CDR1 and CDR2 from the germline V gene are LNHDA and SQIVND (reference sequence). The CDR3 DNA sequence: TGTGCCAGTAGTACCACCCGGACAGGGGTAGCTTTCTTT. Residues: CASSTTRTGVAFF.

The rearrangement uses TRBV28 and TRBJ1-2; D is uncertain. This CDR3 region has 12 residues. V was trimmed by 2 bases and J by 6 bases, leaving 7 bases between them. Per the germline V gene, CDR1 is MDHEN and CDR2 is SYDVKM. As DNA, the CDR3 is TGTGCCAGCAGTTTACGAGGGAATGGCTACACCTTC. Its protein product is CASSLRGNGYTF.

The V call is TRBV19, the J call TRBJ2-5; TRBD2 matches at 11 bases. Germline CDR1 is LNHDA and CDR2 is SQIVND (reference sequence). The CDR3 totals 14 residues. J lost 3 bases, V lost 5 bases, and 2 bases had no gene match. The CDR3: CASSGGLAEETQYF. The CDR3 nucleotides are TGTGCCAGTAGTGGGGGACTAGCGGAAGAGACCCAGTACTTC.

This clone was seen more than once but under ten times. The chain links TRBV27 to TRBJ1-2, with unresolved D. CDR3 length equals 13 residues. V was cut by 2 bases and J by 4 bases, with 8 bases left in between. Germline assignment: CDR1 MNHEY and CDR2 SMNVEV (reference sequence). CDR3 nucleotide sequence: TGTGCCAGCAGTTTAGGGCAGACCTATGGCTACACCTTC. Translated, it gives CASSLGQTYGYTF.

This chain links TRBV10-3 with TRBJ1-5; 10 nucleotides align to TRBD1. CDR3 length equals 15 residues. Germline lookup yields CDR1 ENHRY and CDR2 SYGVKD. J gave up 6 bases and V 2 bases, and 4 bases lay outside the gene matches. CDR3 sequence: CAISEGTGVSQPQHF. CDR3 in DNA: TGTGCCATCAGTGAGGGGACAGGGGTGAGTCAGCCCCAGCATTTT.

The chain employs TRBV30 and TRBJ2-1, with 9 positions matching TRBD2. The CDR3 totals 17 residues. Germline values: CDR1 GTSNPN, CDR2 SVGIG (reference sequence). After removal of 0 bases from V and 7 bases from J, the junction contained 13 bases not matched to a gene. The chain's CDR3 is CAWSVTSGPGPWNEQFF. The CDR3 coding sequence is TGTGCCTGGAGTGTAACTAGCGGGCCTGGGCCGTGGAATGAGCAGTTCTTC.

The V gene is TRBV5-6, the J gene TRBJ2-6, with D unclear. Germline CDR1 is SGHDT and CDR2 is YYEEEE. The CDR3 has 15 residues. The germline V and J ends were trimmed by 4 bases and 2 bases, with 10 bases remaining between them. In DNA form, the CDR3 reads TGTGCCAGCAGCCGCCACAGCCCTGGGGCCAACGTCCTGACTTTC. The encoded protein is CASSRHSPGANVLTF.